These T cell receptor beta chains were read from a single sample in a study of T cell responses to AZD1222 COVID-19 vaccine. Repertoires were generated with immunoSEQ multiplex PCR, while TCRdb's copy carries only in-frame clones and drops some. The sample shows about 81,000 clones, approximately 85% of them seen only once. The sequencing here drew on peripheral blood, taken 28 days after the second AZD1222 dose. The receptors originated from an adult who received the AZD1222 COVID-19 vaccine. Both conserved end residues are part of each CDR3. D genes are given only for firm matches. Some rows have no size entry. The others give once, few or many, or a class for an expanded clone.

>NA|TRBJ1-4|TRBV11-2|NA
TGTGCCAGCGGCTCCGATGTGGCTAATGAAAAACTGTTTTTT
CASGSDVANEKLFF
>once|TRBJ1-1|TRBV12-5|NA
TGTGCTAGTGGTTTCCCATTTGCAGGTTCGGGTGAAGCTTTCTTT
CASGFPFAGSGEAFF
>NA|TRBJ1-2|TRBV3-1/TRBV3-2|NA
TGTGCCAGCCACACGCTAAGGTATGGCTACACCTTC
CASHTLRYGYTF
>once|TRBJ2-5|TRBV24-1|TRBD1
TGTGCCACCAGTGGTGGGACAGGGTCGGAGACCCAGTACTTC
CATSGGTGSETQYF
>few|TRBJ1-2|TRBV3-1/TRBV3-2|NA
TGTGCCAGCAGCCAAGTTGGGAAAGGGGAGAACTATGGCTACACCTTC
CASSQVGKGENYGYTF
>NA|TRBJ1-1|TRBV19|NA
TGTGCCAGTAGTACCCTCAGTGGCATGAACACTGAAGCTTTCTTT
CASSTLSGMNTEAFF
>NA|TRBJ2-3|TRBV11-2|TRBD2
TGTGCCAGCAGCTTAGATCGGACTAGCGGGGTACTCACAGATACGCAGTATTTT
CASSLDRTSGVLTDTQYF
>NA|TRBJ1-5|TRBV30|TRBD1
TGTGCCTGGAGGTCGAAGGGACAGACTAATCAGCCCCAGCATTTT
CAWRSKGQTNQPQHF
>NA|TRBJ1-2|TRBV19|NA
TGTGCCAGTAGTATAGATCCGGACGTAGGCGGCTACACCTTC
CASSIDPDVGGYTF
>NA|TRBJ2-5|TRBV30|TRBD1
TGTGCCTGGAGTGAGGAACAGGGGAAGCAAGAGACCCAGTACTTC
CAWSEEQGKQETQYF
>NA|TRBJ2-1|TRBV6-2/TRBV6-3|TRBD2
TGTGCCAGCAGTTACTCGACTAGCGGTTACAATGAGCAGTTCTTC
CASSYSTSGYNEQFF
>NA|TRBJ2-7|TRBV12-3/TRBV12-4|NA
TGTGCCAGCAGCCAAACAACGACCTACGAGCAGTACTTC
CASSQTTTYEQYF
>NA|TRBJ1-1|TRBV2|NA
TGTGCCAGCGGTACAGGGAACACTGAAGCTTTCTTT
CASGTGNTEAFF
>few|TRBJ1-6|TRBV10-3|TRBD1
TGTGCCATCAGTCTGGGACAGAATAATTCACCCCTCCACTTT
CAISLGQNNSPLHF
>once|TRBJ1-5|TRBV19|NA
TGTGCCAGTAGTACCAAGAACCCCAATCAGCCCCAGCATTTT
CASSTKNPNQPQHF